Below are 9 T cell receptor beta chains sequenced from a single sample in a study of T cell clonality in common variable immunodeficiency. Here immunoSEQ multiplex PCR was the method, and the copy in TCRdb shows in-frame clones only, minus some. The sample yields more than 55,000 clones, without any singletons. Sequencing was performed on peripheral blood mononuclear cells. These receptor sequences come from a person between 18 and 75 years old in good health.

A remark on this clone: This could be a read error, since a much larger clone is one nucleotide away. The CDR3 goes on 3 residues after the read ends, and that part is filled in from the germline J gene. The V call is TRBV19, the J call TRBJ2-3, with 10 bases fitting TRBD1. Germline V CDR1 and CDR2: LNHDA, SQIVND (reference sequence). The CDR3 contains 15 residues. Incomplete CDR3 DNA: TGTGCCAGTTCCCTAGGGACAGGGGTTATTCAGCCG. Residues: CASSLGTGVIQP. The full CDR3 protein reads CASSLGTGVIQPQYF.

This clone has at least ten counts. This chain's CDR3 is CSTTPGIATEAFF. The covered CDR3 bases are TGCAGTACGACCCCGGGGATCGCTACTGAA. The chain joins TRBV20-1 to TRBJ1-1, with D unclear. The read comes to an end 3 residues before the CDR3 does, leaving the germline J gene to fill in the end. Per the germline V gene, CDR1 is DFQATT and CDR2 is SNEGSKA (reference sequence). Trimming removed 8 bases at V and 5 bases at J, with 18 bases between. The CDR3 runs to 13 residues.

The sample holds many counts of this clone. The read terminates 3 residues before the CDR3 end, so the remaining end is supplied by the germline J gene. The V gene is TRBV19, the J gene TRBJ2-1, with 8 bases that match TRBD2. The CDR3 length is 15 residues. Germline V CDR1 and CDR2: LNHDA, SQIVND (reference sequence). With V trimmed by 6 bases and J by 2 bases, 6 bases remained unmatched. CDR3: CASSTSGGPYNEQFF. The sequenced CDR3 bases are TGTGCCAGTAGCACATCGGGGGGGCCCTACAATGAG.

This clone was counted ten times or more. The CDR3 is cut off 3 residues early in the read; its end comes from the germline J gene. This chain joins TRBV29-1 and TRBJ2-3, with D possibly TRBD2 on 5 matching bases. The CDR3 has 14 amino acids. Germline lookup yields CDR1 SQVTM and CDR2 ANQGSEA. The V gene lost 1 base and the J gene lost 2 bases, with 10 bases spanning the gap. CDR3 DNA, as far as it was read: TGCAGCGTTGAAGTTCCGGGGTACACAGATACG. Its translation: CSVEVPGYTDT. The whole CDR3 protein reads CSVEVPGYTDTQYF.

Concerning this clone: With the read ending 3 residues before the CDR3 end, the germline J gene is used to fill in that end. V gene TRBV10-2 combines with J gene TRBJ2-5; TRBD2 aligns across 14 bases. The length of the CDR3 is 16 residues. CDR1 WSHSY and CDR2 SAAADI come from the germline V gene. With V trimmed by 6 bases and J by 3 bases, 6 bases remained unmatched. The DNA read from the CDR3 is TGCGCCAGCAGCCAGACTAGCGGGGGGGCCAAAGAGACC. It yields the protein CASSQTSGGAKET. The whole CDR3 sequence is CASSQTSGGAKETQYF.

At least ten counts were recorded for this clone. The CDR3 extends 3 residues past the end of the read, so its final part is completed from the germline J gene. The V gene is TRBV4-1, the J gene TRBJ2-2, with D possibly matching TRBD1 (6 bases). In germline, CDR1 is MGHRA, CDR2 YSYEKL. Trimming left V 0 bases short and J 4 bases short, with 12 bases between. The CDR3 length is 16 residues. The CDR3 sequence: CASSQDPGELTGELFF. The CDR3 DNA, read in part, is TGCGCCAGCAGCCAAGATCCAGGGGAGCTCACCGGGGAG.

This clone occurred many times. The CDR3 is cut off 3 residues early in the read; its end comes from the germline J gene. The chain has TRBV15 and TRBJ2-3, with D unresolved. This CDR3 is 15 amino acids long. Germline assignment: CDR1 LNHNV and CDR2 YYDKDF (reference sequence). V was pared by 2 bases and J by 1 base, with 10 bases between. The DNA read from the CDR3 is TGTGCCACCAGCAGAATGGTGGCGGGCACAGATACG. Protein: CATSRMVAGTDT. The whole CDR3 region reads CATSRMVAGTDTQYF.

This clone was recorded at least ten times. CDR3 sequence reads: CASSSGQDYEQYF. The CDR3 bases that were read are TGTGCCAGCAGCTCGGGACAGGACTACGAG. The chain combines TRBV7-9 with TRBJ2-7; TRBD1 matches 8 bases. The read terminates 3 residues ahead of where the CDR3 ends, so the germline J gene completes it. The V and J ends lost 4 bases and 3 bases, in that order; junction bases with no gene match: 2. Looked up from germline, CDR1 is SEHNR and CDR2 is FQNEAQ (reference sequence). The CDR3 runs to 13 residues. Based on the CDR3 plus reference TRBV7-9 and TRBJ2-7, the full variable domain is DTGVSQNPRHKITKRGQNVTFRCDPISEHNRLYWYRQTLGQGPEFLTYFQNEAQLEKSRLLSDRFSAERPKGSFSTLEIQRTEQGDSAMYLCASSSGQDYEQYFGPGTRLTVT.

With respect to this clone: The read ends 3 residues shy of where the CDR3 ends; the end is completed using the germline J gene. The chain joins TRBV7-9 to TRBJ1-2, with D possibly being TRBD1 (5 bases). CDR1 SEHNR and CDR2 FQNEAQ come from the germline V gene (reference sequence). The CDR3 is made up of 12 amino acids. CDR3 bases read: TGTGCCAGCAGCTTAGCCAGGGAAATT. It translates to CASSLAREI. The whole CDR3 protein reads CASSLAREIYTF.